This T cell receptor beta chain was recovered during a study of cytomegalovirus exposure and HLA in healthy donors. General study findings and limits: Common viral pathogens seemed, in a later analysis, to connect with several of the most significant clusters. Altogether, 150 to 200 TCR beta chains were recorded as cytomegalovirus-associated.

Concerning this clone: Its antigen is undetermined.

The CDR3 contains 16 residues. The V gene end was trimmed by 4 bases and the J gene end by 0 bases; junction bases not matched to a gene: 6. Germline values: CDR1 LGHNA, CDR2 YNFKEQ. Both 60 Vbeta primers and 13 Jbeta primers went into the PCR. TCRdb's copy holds only in-frame clones and misses some; the assay was immunoSEQ multiplex PCR. The sample includes about 160,000 clones, approximately 77% of them seen just once. The sequence was collected from a male donor in good health and CMV-seropositive. The specimen sequenced was PBMCs. The J gene is TRBJ2-3, the V gene TRBV4-2; 8 bases map to TRBD1. CDR3 sequence reads: CASSRQGPASTDTQYF. In DNA form, the CDR3 reads TGTGCCAGCAGCCGACAGGGGCCAGCTAGCACAGATACGCAGTATTTT.